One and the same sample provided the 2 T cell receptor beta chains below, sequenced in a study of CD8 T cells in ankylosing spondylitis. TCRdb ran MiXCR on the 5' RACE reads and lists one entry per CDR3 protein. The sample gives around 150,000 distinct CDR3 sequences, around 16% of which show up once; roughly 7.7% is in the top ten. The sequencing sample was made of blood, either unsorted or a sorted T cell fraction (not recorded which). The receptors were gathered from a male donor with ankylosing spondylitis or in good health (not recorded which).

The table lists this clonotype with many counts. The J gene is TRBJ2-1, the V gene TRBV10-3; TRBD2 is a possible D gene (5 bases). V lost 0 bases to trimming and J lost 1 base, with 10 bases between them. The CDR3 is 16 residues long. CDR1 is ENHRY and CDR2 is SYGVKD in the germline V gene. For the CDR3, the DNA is TGTGCCATCAGTGAGTCGCTAGCCGTATCCTACAATGAGCAGTTCTTC. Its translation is CAISESLAVSYNEQFF.

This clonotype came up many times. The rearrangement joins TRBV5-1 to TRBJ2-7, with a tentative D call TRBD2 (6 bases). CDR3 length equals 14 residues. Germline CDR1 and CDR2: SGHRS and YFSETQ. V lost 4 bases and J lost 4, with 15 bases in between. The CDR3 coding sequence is TGCGCCAGCAGCCCGGGGCTAGCGACTTACGAGCAGTACTTC. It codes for CASSPGLATYEQYF.